One TCR beta chain is described in this entry. These data belong to a study of control samples from healthy donors and cancer patients. This CDR3 is 14 amino acids long. Trimming removed 8 bases from V and 2 bases from J, with 13 bases in between. Per germline, CDR1 MNHNY and CDR2 SVGAGI (reference sequence). TCRdb's copy holds only in-frame clones and misses some; the assay was immunoSEQ multiplex PCR. Seen here are more than 75,000 clones, around 85% observed once, and the top ten hold about 38%. The specimen sequenced was PBMCs. This sequence originates from a man between 70 and 80 years old with lung cancer. This chain links TRBV6-6 with TRBJ1-5, with D possibly being TRBD1 (6 bases). In nucleotides, the CDR3 is TGTGCCAGCGAACCGGGGGCCGGCAATCAGCCCCAGCATTTT. Its translation is CASEPGAGNQPQHF.